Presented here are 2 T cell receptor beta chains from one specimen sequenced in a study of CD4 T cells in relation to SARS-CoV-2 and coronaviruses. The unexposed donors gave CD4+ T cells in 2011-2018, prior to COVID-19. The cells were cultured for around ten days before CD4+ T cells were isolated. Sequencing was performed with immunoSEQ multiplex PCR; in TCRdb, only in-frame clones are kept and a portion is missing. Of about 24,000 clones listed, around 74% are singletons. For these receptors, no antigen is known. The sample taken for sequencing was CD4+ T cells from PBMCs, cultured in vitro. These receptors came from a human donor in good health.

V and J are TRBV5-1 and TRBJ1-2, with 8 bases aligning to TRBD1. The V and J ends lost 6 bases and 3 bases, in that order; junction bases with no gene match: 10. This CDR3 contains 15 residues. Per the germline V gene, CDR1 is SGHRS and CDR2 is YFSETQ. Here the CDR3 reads CASNEGPDRDYGYTF. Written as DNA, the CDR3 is TGCGCCAGCAATGAAGGCCCGGACAGGGACTATGGCTACACCTTC.

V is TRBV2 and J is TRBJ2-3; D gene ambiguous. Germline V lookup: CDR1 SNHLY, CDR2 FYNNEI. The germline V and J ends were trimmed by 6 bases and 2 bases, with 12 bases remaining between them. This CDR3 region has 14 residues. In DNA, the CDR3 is TGTGCCAGCAGGGCTCGGGTTCACACAGATACGCAGTATTTT. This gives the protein CASRARVHTDTQYF. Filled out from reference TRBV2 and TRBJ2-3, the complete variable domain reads EPEVTQTPSHQVTQMGQEVILRCVPISNHLYFYWYRQILGQKVEFLVSFYNNEISEKSEIFDDQFSVERPDGSNFTLKIRSTKLEDSAMYFCASRARVHTDTQYFGPGTRLTVL.